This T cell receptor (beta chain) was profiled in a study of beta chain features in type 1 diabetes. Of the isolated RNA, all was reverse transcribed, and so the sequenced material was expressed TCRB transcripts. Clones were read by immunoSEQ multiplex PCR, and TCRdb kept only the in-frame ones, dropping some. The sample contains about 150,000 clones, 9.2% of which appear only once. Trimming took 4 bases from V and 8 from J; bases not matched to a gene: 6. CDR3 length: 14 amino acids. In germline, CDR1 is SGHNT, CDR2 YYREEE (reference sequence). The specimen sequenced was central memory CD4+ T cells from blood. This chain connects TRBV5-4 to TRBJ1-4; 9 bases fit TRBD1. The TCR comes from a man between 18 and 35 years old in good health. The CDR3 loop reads CASSQQGAQEKLFF. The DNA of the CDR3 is TGTGCCAGCAGCCAACAGGGGGCTCAAGAAAAACTGTTTTTT. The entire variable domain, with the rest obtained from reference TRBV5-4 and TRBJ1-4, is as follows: ETGVTQSPTHLIKTRGQQVTLRCSSQSGHNTVSWYQQALGQGPQFIFQYYREEENGRGNFPPRFSGLQFPNYSSELNVNALELDDSALYLCASSQQGAQEKLFFGSGTQLSVL.